This T cell receptor (beta chain) comes out of a study of control samples from healthy donors and cancer patients. The protocol was immunoSEQ multiplex PCR, while the TCRdb copy is restricted to in-frame clones and leaves out a portion. The repertoire has 20,000 to 30,000 clones, approximately 90% of them found once; the top ten carry roughly 13%. The receptor's source is a man between 45 and 60 years old with lung cancer. Input material: PBMCs.

The CDR3 coding sequence is TGTGCCAGCAGCTTAGCGAGGGGGGCAGGGATTAAAGAGCAGTTCTTC. Translating gives CASSLARGAGIKEQFF. The chain uses TRBV7-2 and TRBJ2-1; D might be TRBD1 or TRBD2, each matching 6 bases. V was shortened by 0 bases and J by 10 bases, with 19 bases between the two germline ends. Germline loops: CDR1 SGHTA, CDR2 FQGNSA. The CDR3 spans 16 residues.